This T cell receptor beta chain stems from a study of cytomegalovirus exposure and HLA in healthy donors (TCRdb year 2017). For the study in its entirety: According to an earlier analysis of a few hundred of the donors, about 179 million T cells yielded 95 million to 140 million unique TCR beta sequences and 276 Gb of sequence data. About 300 gigabases of sequencing data and tens of millions of unique TCR sequences were included in an early release covering 500 to 750 HLA-typed donors. Among the approximately 420 genotyped donors, around 81% belonged to the genetic ancestry cluster associated with self-reported Caucasian donors. The study aimed to test whether signatures of past pathogen exposure could be identified by cataloging public T cell receptors. Using immunosequencing, the study profiled T cell repertoires from fewer than 700 subjects and related those repertoires to cytomegalovirus serostatus. Along with the roughly 610-subject first cohort, a separate validation cohort of around 110 different subjects was used. The study combined high-throughput TCR immunosequencing, statistical association of individual TCRs with disease status, and machine learning to predict cytomegalovirus infection status. A later analysis re-examined previously published TCR beta repertoires from just over 650 donors and added high-resolution HLA genotyping to investigate patterns of TCR occurrence. In the later analysis, no new phenotypic data were used to find candidate immune exposures; instead, reliance was placed on TCR beta sequences and their occurrence across donors. In an earlier analysis of more than 550 of the donors, high-throughput TCR beta sequencing was used to judge whether each TCR beta V gene segment behaved as functional or pseudogenic. Donor age, sex, ethnicity and CMV serostatus were collected together with the repertoire data. A later genetic analysis took genome-wide SNP genotypes for 398 of the 666 donors and used that subset as a discovery cohort. All discovery cohort repertoires had been generated on a single sequencing platform. HLA typing covered class I and class II loci at four-digit resolution. The number of donors typed differed by locus, with about 629-640 for A, B, C, DRB1 and DQB1, around 500 for DQA1, about 610 for DPA1, and around 450 for DPB1. Roughly five DR-DQ haplotypes were handled as single units for association and clustering, since linkage in the cohort was strong. Across around 400 genotyped donors of the cohort, an average of roughly 250,000 unique TCR beta nucleotide sequences per donor were sequenced, and 15% to 20% of those sequences were non-productive.

The cohort was made up of about 610 healthy bone marrow donors. Cohort members were all nominally healthy when sampled, although unrecorded immune exposures were likely present. The donor was CMV seronegative and was included in the group of around 320 seronegative cohort members. A peripheral blood sample was collected from each donor, and TCR beta sequencing was performed on peripheral blood mononuclear cells. The Qiagen DNeasy Blood Extraction Kit was used to extract genomic DNA from the blood cell samples. Library prep was done by the immunoSEQ multiplex PCR assay. For the multiplex PCR, a mixture combining 60 forward primers for TCR Vbeta segments and 13 reverse primers for TCR Jbeta segments was used. A multiplex PCR assay on genomic DNA amplified the CDR3 region of rearranged TCR beta genes. Amplified TCR beta libraries were sequenced as 87-base-pair reads on the Illumina HiSeq System. Turning to the authors' computational methods: A later analysis tallied tens of millions of unique TCR beta chains across the 666 repertoires, and around 10 million of those chains were shared by two or more donors. To remove PCR and sequencing errors, raw reads were error-corrected and collapsed into unique sequences using a nearest-neighbor algorithm that merged closely related sequences. CDR3 sequences were aligned to IMGT reference sequences to assign V, D and J gene segments. Each retained sequence needed at least a six-nucleotide match to both a V gene segment and a J gene segment. Rearrangements were classified as productive when the CDR3 lacked stop codons and remained in frame with V and J, and all other rearrangements were classified as non-productive. CDR3 was defined according to IMGT convention as the region running from the second conserved V-encoded cysteine to the conserved J-encoded phenylalanine. The earlier analysis of fewer than 750 of the donors excluded sequences that lacked an unambiguous match to a single V gene segment. An earlier analysis of roughly 590 of the donors called V segments functional above 56.7% productive rearrangements and segregating when the between-donor standard deviation exceeded 5%. A statistical classification framework was developed to diagnose cytomegalovirus status using the catalog of TCR beta chain sequences. A later analysis assigned V and J genes by comparing TCR nucleotide sequences with IMGT/GENE-DB human TR gene sequences. Using the TCRdist pipeline, a later analysis assigned CDR3 sequences along with most-parsimonious VDJ recombination scenarios. In a later analysis, each TCR beta chain was defined by its CDR3 amino acid sequence together with its V-gene family, and reads without a unique V-gene family were excluded. In a later analysis, some 600 highly shared, low-generation-probability nucleotide sequences were removed to address suspected cross-contamination and a sequencing artifact. In a later analysis, a clonal expansion index was calculated for each public chain from normalized within-repertoire ranks of inferred template counts. A later analysis computed generation probabilities with a VDJ recombination model fitted to out-of-frame rearrangements, and checked the results against IGoR. In a later analysis, TCR-TCR, TCR-HLA and TCR-CMV co-occurrence was scored with hypergeometric tests, and a repertoire-size bias correction was applied to TCR pairs. In a later analysis, false discovery rates were estimated by permuting HLA or CMV assignments 20 times. A later analysis grouped co-occurring TCRs with DBSCAN, adding TCRdist sequence similarity when clustering within HLA-allele-positive subsets. Repertoires with fewer than 30,000 or more than 120,000 public chains were left out of co-occurrence clustering, as were a few repertoires with anomalous nucleotide sharing. The source is immuneACCESS, and TCRdb retained only in-frame sequences with V and J called. Part of the clones is not carried over; for the studies checked, unresolved V genes explain less than half of this, and the remainder is unexplained. V and J calls plus clone size are reproduced from that table; the DNA served to infer D and trimming. Across this sample there are some 200,000 clones, with more than 80% seen only once. The top ten clones comprise about 0.7% of the sample.

Points on this clone: The antigen it recognizes is unknown. Base qualities were left out, and no much larger clone turns up one base away. The same CDR3 is also encoded by other DNA sequences in this sample.

At the junction V is shortened by 1 base and J by 2 bases, with 11 bases in between. From the cysteine up to the phenylalanine, the CDR3 has a length of 15 residues. The DNA shown is the 45-base CDR3, in frame from base 1. The germline V gene yields MGHRA for CDR1 and YSYEKL for CDR2. What the research found in general, with its limitations: Several of the top co-occurrence clusters appeared to be linked to parvovirus B19, influenza, CMV and Epstein-Barr virus, according to a later analysis. Presence/absence analyses assumed roughly uniform sequencing depth across donors, an assumption that may not hold. Because counts were too low, approximately 18 rarely observed V segments, including chromosome 9 orphons, were excluded from the earlier analysis of under 650 of the donors. A later analysis found that most CMV-associated TCR beta chains appeared HLA-restricted, with HLA associations seemingly driven largely by CMV exposure. Because HLA typing was unavailable for some donors at each locus, only the typed subset was used in association tests. In vitro tests confirmed that three of the cytomegalovirus-associated TCR beta chains recognize cytomegalovirus antigens. When HLA alleles, especially DR and DQ, strongly co-occurred, TCR associations were difficult to assign to individual alleles. In a later analysis, HLA-associated TCR beta chains were found to be more clonally expanded and to have lower generation probabilities than equally common non-associated chains. An association between a missense DCLRE1C variant and V-gene and J-gene trimming of TCR beta chains was found in a later genetic analysis and replicated in an independent cohort. According to a later analysis, TCR association rates differed among HLA loci, with DRB1 alleles showing the most associated TCRs and HLA-C alleles showing the fewest. In this cohort, only TCR beta chains were sequenced, and detectable features were limited by the absence of alpha or paired-chain data. Correlated functional status among segregating V segments might be attributable to linkage disequilibrium, but an unknown experimental factor could not be ruled out. Most TCR sequences were observed very rarely across donors, whereas some public TCRs were present in many individuals. A further reported finding was that TCR beta sequences accurately predicted the HLA-A and HLA-B alleles for most subjects in the first cohort. The sequencing pipeline was judged likely to have produced a cluster of highly shared sequence variants as a technical artifact. According to the authors, the approach could potentially be generalized to other disease states and immunological phenotypes. The study gave a list of some 150 TCR beta chains associated with cytomegalovirus. In an earlier analysis of approximately 590 of the donors, most TCR beta V segments appeared in productive rearrangements about 87% or about 30% of the time, broadly matching IMGT annotations. In both the original and validation cohorts, the classifier was reported to diagnose cytomegalovirus status with high specificity and sensitivity. Some IMGT-functional V segments, including TRBV6-2 and TRBV6-3, could not be told apart with the 87-base-pair reads, so those segments were excluded. According to a later genetic analysis, donors in an Asian-associated ancestry cluster had fewer N-insertions in productive TCRs than the approximately 670-donor mean. In a later analysis, over 15,000 TCR beta sequences were associated with specific HLA alleles at a false discovery rate of 0.05. For the cohort, immune exposure information was limited to CMV serostatus.

Here the chain combines TRBV4-1 and TRBJ1-1; a confident D gene designation cannot be given. Sample: PBMCs. The sequence came from a boy between 10 and 17 years old in good health and CMV-seronegative. The sequenced DNA: TGCGCCAGCAGCCAAGCAAGAGGGATTAACACTGAAGCTTTCTTT. Translated, this gives CASSQARGINTEAFF.